This T cell receptor (beta chain) appears in the sequencing data of a study of cytomegalovirus exposure and HLA in healthy donors. The sample holds one count of this clone. Per the germline V gene, CDR1 is MDHEN and CDR2 is SYDVKM. This CDR3 region has 16 residues. The V gene lost 1 base and the J gene lost 5 bases, with 17 bases spanning the gap. PCR primers comprised 60 Vbeta and 13 Jbeta primers. The table came from immunoSEQ multiplex PCR; TCRdb's copy has only in-frame clones and leaves some out. The table records more than 110,000 clones, over 60% of them present only once. The clonotype originates from a male donor in good health and CMV-seropositive. The sample taken for sequencing was PBMCs. This rearrangement joins TRBV28 to TRBJ1-2; TRBD1 might be the D (6 bases). The CDR3 DNA follows: TGTGCCAGCAGTTTATTAGTGTGGAGCCAGGGGTATGGCTACACCTTC. It encodes CASSLLVWSQGYGYTF.